Shown below are 14 T cell receptor beta chains from a single sample sequenced in a study of shared clonotypes between healthy human individuals. Terminally differentiated effector memory CD45RA+ cells were excluded from the naive CD8 cells, which were CD45RO-negative and positively selected for CCR7. Only in-frame clones appear in the TCRdb table, and some are missing; sequencing was by immunoSEQ multiplex PCR. The sample records roughly 590,000 clones, about 95% being singletons. The specimen was naive CD8+ T cells sorted from blood. Receptors were obtained from a woman aged 25 to 39 in good health.

Concerning this clone itself: Within the sample, other DNA sequences also encode this same CDR3. DNA of the CDR3: TGTGCCAGCAGCCCGGGAGCGTACGAGCAGTACTTC. Translated, it gives CASSPGAYEQYF. The chain combines TRBV7-6 with TRBJ2-7; weak D call: TRBD2 (6 bases). The V end lost 5 bases, the J end lost 4 bases, and 9 bases lay between the germline ends. The CDR3 loop spans 12 amino acids. Germline CDR1 is SGHVS and CDR2 is FNYEAQ.

Here the CDR3 reads CASRRQGETQYF. For the CDR3, the DNA is TGTGCCAGTAGGCGACAGGGGGAGACCCAGTACTTC. The chain links TRBV19 to TRBJ2-5; 8 positions agree with TRBD1. The CDR3 has 12 residues. J gave up 5 bases and V 6 bases, and 2 bases lay outside the gene matches. In germline, CDR1 is LNHDA, CDR2 SQIVND (reference sequence).

The chain uses TRBV4-1 and TRBJ2-7; TRBD2 might be the D (6 bases). The CDR3 runs 16 residues. The germline V gene encodes CDR1 MGHRA and CDR2 YSYEKL. The V gene lost 0 bases and the J gene lost 2 bases, with 14 bases spanning the gap. The CDR3 protein is CASSQDWLALTYEQYF. The CDR3 region has the DNA TGCGCCAGCAGCCAAGATTGGCTAGCGCTGACCTACGAGCAGTACTTC.

The chain couples TRBV9 to TRBJ2-5; 7 bases agree with TRBD2. The CDR3 totals 17 residues. Per germline, CDR1 SGDLS and CDR2 YYNGEE. With 0 bases clipped from V and 2 bases from J, the junction kept 10 bases outside the gene matches. The CDR3 loop is CASSVGGEGPPQETQYF. For the CDR3, the DNA is TGTGCCAGCAGCGTAGGGGGGGAGGGGCCCCCACAAGAGACCCAGTACTTC.

The chain links TRBV5-1 to TRBJ2-1; 8 nucleotides match TRBD2. Unmatched junction bases numbered 17, after V lost 1 base and J lost 5 bases. CDR1 is SGHRS, CDR2 YFSETQ, per germline. This CDR3 has 19 residues. The chain's CDR3 is CASSLFPSVTSGTNNEQFF. The DNA for the CDR3 is TGCGCCAGCAGCTTGTTTCCTTCGGTCACTAGCGGAACCAACAATGAGCAGTTCTTC.

The chain uses TRBV11-2 and TRBJ2-7; TRBD1 aligns across 7 bases. CDR3 length equals 13 residues. Germline CDR1 SGHAT, CDR2 FQNNGV. Trimming at V came to 6 bases and at J to 2 bases, leaving 4 bases not matched to a gene. CDR3 in DNA: TGTGCCAGCAGTTTTGGACAGGCCTACGAGCAGTACTTC. Amino acids: CASSFGQAYEQYF.

The chain has TRBV7-9 and TRBJ2-1; no clear D gene. The germline V gene has CDR1 SEHNR and CDR2 FQNEAQ (reference sequence). The V and J ends lost 4 bases and 10 bases respectively, with 8 bases between them. The CDR3 extends over 11 amino acids. The CDR3 loop reads CASSWGREQFF. The CDR3 region has the DNA TGTGCCAGCAGCTGGGGAAGAGAGCAGTTCTTC.

V usage is TRBV2 and J usage is TRBJ1-1, with unresolved D. CDR3 length: 15 amino acids. V gave up 6 bases and J gave up 0 bases, with 14 bases separating them. Germline V lookup: CDR1 SNHLY, CDR2 FYNNEI. CDR3 sequence (DNA): TGTGCCAGCAGGGAGAACAGCTACATGAACACTGAAGCTTTCTTT. This sequence encodes CASRENSYMNTEAFF.

The chain combines TRBV9 with TRBJ1-1; D not certain. Germline assignment: CDR1 SGDLS and CDR2 YYNGEE. The CDR3 runs to 15 residues. The V end lost 0 bases, the J end lost 1 base, and 10 bases lay between the germline ends. CDR3 bases: TGTGCCAGCAGCGTAGTTCAGTCTAAGAACACTGAAGCTTTCTTT. Protein product: CASSVVQSKNTEAFF.

For this clone: The same CDR3 can be traced to other DNA sequences in this sample. The chain joins TRBV27 to TRBJ2-3; D ambiguous. Germline V gene lookup returns CDR1 MNHEY and CDR2 SMNVEV (reference sequence). CDR3 size: 13 residues. Trimming left V 2 bases short and J 3 bases short, with 6 bases between. The CDR3: CASSLLGTDTQYF. Here the CDR3 DNA reads TGTGCCAGCAGTTTACTTGGGACAGATACGCAGTATTTT.

The rearrangement uses TRBV7-8 and TRBJ2-1; a possible D gene is TRBD1 (7 bases). Trimming shortened V by 0 bases and J by 10 bases, and 19 bases separated the two germline ends. Germline CDR1 SGHVS, CDR2 FQNEAQ. This CDR3 spans 16 amino acids. Here the CDR3 DNA reads TGTGCCAGCAGCTTAGCGCAGGGGGGAGCGAGCCCGGAGCAGTTCTTC. This codes for CASSLAQGGASPEQFF. Using reference TRBV7-8 and TRBJ2-1 for the parts outside the CDR3, the full variable domain is GAGVSQSPRYKVAKRGQDVALRCDPISGHVSLFWYQQALGQGPEFLTYFQNEAQLDKSGLPSDRFFAERPEGSVSTLKIQRTQQEDSAVYLCASSLAQGGASPEQFFGPGTRLTVL.

As to this clone: Other DNA sequences within the sample encode an identical CDR3. The rearrangement links TRBV19 to TRBJ2-1, with D hard to call. Germline V gives CDR1 LNHDA, CDR2 SQIVND (reference sequence). This CDR3 has 15 residues. V lost 1 base to trimming and J lost 4 bases, with 11 bases between them. The CDR3 spells CASSIAGSSYNEQFF. DNA of the CDR3: TGTGCCAGTAGTATAGCAGGAAGCTCTTACAATGAGCAGTTCTTC. The full variable domain, in which reference TRBV19 and TRBJ2-1 provide the parts outside the CDR3, is DGGITQSPKYLFRKEGQNVTLSCEQNLNHDAMYWYRQDPGQGLRLIYYSQIVNDFQKGDIAEGYSVSREKKESFPLTVTSAQKNPTAFYLCASSIAGSSYNEQFFGPGTRLTVL.

The chain links TRBV11-2 to TRBJ1-5; D is ambiguous. V lost 5 bases to trimming and J lost 4 bases, with 15 bases between them. The CDR3 contains 15 residues. Germline V gene lookup returns CDR1 SGHAT and CDR2 FQNNGV. The CDR3 sequence: CASSTDPSGNQPQHF. The CDR3 DNA reads TGTGCCAGCAGCACGGACCCCTCCGGGAATCAGCCCCAGCATTTT.

The genes are TRBV27 and TRBJ1-2; D is possibly TRBD1 (5 bases). Trimming shortened V by 7 bases and J by 4 bases, and 25 bases separated the two germline ends. Germline CDR1 reads MNHEY; CDR2 reads SMNVEV (reference sequence). This CDR3 spans 17 amino acids. CDR3 coding DNA: TGTGCCAGCAACCCCTTTTTTGGAGGGGATTCTTCCTATGGCTACACCTTC. Amino acids: CASNPFFGGDSSYGYTF.